The clone carrying this TCR beta chain was detected ten times or more. What it recognizes is unknown. The entry originates in a study of glioma-infiltrating T cells. Study observations and caveats: Non-neoplastic patients had below-expected tissue-blood divergence, while all gliomas exceeded expectation. Tissue and blood shared very few CDR3 sequences.

Using RNA template, CDR3s of TCR alpha and beta were amplified with iRepertoire arm-PCR. TCRdb recomputed calls from the multiplex PCR reads with MiXCR, one row per CDR3 protein. The sample holds some 120,000 distinct CDR3 sequences, roughly 23% seen once. This CDR3 comprises 14 residues. Germline values: CDR1 MNHNS, CDR2 SASEGT. Trimming cost V 5 bases and J 9 bases, with 17 bases left between them. The sequence was obtained from a human donor with low-grade glioma or glioblastoma, undergoing nonglioma brain surgery, or in good health (not recorded which). The specimen was glioma tissue, nonneoplastic brain tissue, or PBMCs (not recorded which). V gene TRBV6-1 combines with J gene TRBJ2-1, with D possibly matching TRBD1 (6 bases). The CDR3 DNA sequence: TGTGCCAGCAGTTACGCGTACAGGGAAACTGAGCAGTTCTTC. Its translation is CASSYAYRETEQFF.